This passage covers 25 T cell receptor beta chains from one sample sequenced in a study of blood T cell repertoires in COVID-19. TCRdb's table, derived via immunoSEQ multiplex PCR, lists solely in-frame clones and lacks some. The table has just over 150,000 clones, over 70% seen once. The material sequenced was peripheral blood. The receptors come from a man aged 55 to 70 with acute or convalescent COVID-19.

This CDR3 reads CASSQGGYTQYF. CDR3 sequence (DNA): TGTGCCAGCAGCCAAGGGGGTTATACGCAGTATTTT. The chain couples TRBV7-3 to TRBJ2-3, with TRBD1 as a possible D gene (6 bases). V dropped 5 bases and J dropped 7 bases, with 10 bases sitting between them. The CDR3 covers 12 residues. The V gene's germline CDR1 is SGHTA and CDR2 FQGTGA.

The CDR3: CTSSQEEGKRTSGRAGETQYF. Here the CDR3 DNA reads TGCACCAGCAGCCAAGAAGAAGGGAAAAGGACTAGCGGGAGGGCCGGGGAGACCCAGTACTTC. The rearrangement links TRBV1 to TRBJ2-5; the table assigns TRBD2, which was not confirmed against the DNA. TRBV1 is a listed pseudogene. CDR3 length equals 21 residues.

J is TRBJ2-7 and V is TRBV5-6, with D possibly TRBD1 on 5 matching bases. V was shortened by 1 base and J by 2 bases, with 13 bases between the two germline ends. The CDR3 is made up of 15 amino acids. Looked up from germline, CDR1 is SGHDT and CDR2 is YYEEEE. This CDR3 reads CASSLSGIPPYEQYF. CDR3 coding DNA: TGTGCCAGCAGCTTGTCAGGGATCCCTCCCTACGAGCAGTACTTC.

The V gene is TRBV30, the J gene TRBJ1-4; D is perhaps TRBD1 (6 bases). Germline CDR1 and CDR2: GTSNPN and SVGIG (reference sequence). This CDR3 has 12 amino acids. Trimming cost V 7 bases and J 4 bases, with 10 bases left between them. The CDR3 nucleotides read TGTGCCTCCGACAGGCGTAATGAAAAACTGTTTTTT. Translated, it gives CASDRRNEKLFF. The full variable domain, rest sourced from reference TRBV30 and TRBJ1-4, is SQTIHQWPATLVQPVGSPLSLECTVEGTSNPNLYWYRQAAGRGLQLLFYSVGIGQISSEVPQNLSASRPQDRQFILSSKKLLLSDSGFYLCASDRRNEKLFFGSGTQLSVL.

This chain uses TRBV5-1 with TRBJ2-3; the D gene is possibly TRBD1 (6 bases). The CDR3 has 16 amino acids. Germline values: CDR1 SGHRS, CDR2 YFSETQ. The germline V and J ends were trimmed by 0 bases and 4 bases, with 15 bases remaining between them. The CDR3 sequence: CASSLAVGADPDTQYF. Here the CDR3 DNA reads TGCGCCAGCAGCTTGGCCGTGGGGGCAGACCCAGATACGCAGTATTTT.

The V call is TRBV29-1, the J call TRBJ2-1; 12 positions match TRBD2. V dropped 4 bases and J dropped 3; count of bases not matched to a gene: 4. This CDR3 is built from 15 residues. The germline CDR1 and CDR2 sequences are SQVTM and ANQGSEA. The CDR3 reads CSVVLAGGLYNEQFF. DNA of the CDR3: TGCAGCGTTGTCCTAGCGGGGGGGCTCTACAATGAGCAGTTCTTC.

The gene calls are TRBV1 and TRBJ2-5; the DNA was not used to check the table's D call, TRBD2. TRBV1 is a recognized pseudogene. The CDR3 runs 18 residues. The CDR3, as DNA: TGCACCAGCAGCCTATCTTTATATGAAGCGGAGTACCAAGAGACCCAGTACTTC. Translated: CTSSLSLYEAEYQETQYF.

The V call is TRBV18, the J call TRBJ2-7; D may be TRBD1 (5 bases). The CDR3 consists of 15 residues. V was cut by 3 bases and J by 3 bases, with 15 bases left in between. Germline values: CDR1 KGHSH, CDR2 LQKENI. CDR3: CASSPQGPAYYEQYF. The DNA of the CDR3 is TGTGCCAGCTCACCTCAGGGTCCCGCATACTACGAGCAGTACTTC.

The chain recombines TRBV5-1 with TRBJ1-1, with D hard to call. The V gene lost 3 bases and the J gene lost 5 bases, with 20 bases spanning the gap. The CDR3 is 16 amino acids. Germline assignment: CDR1 SGHRS and CDR2 YFSETQ. Here the CDR3 reads CASSSDGRTGGTEAFF. The CDR3 DNA is TGCGCCAGCAGCTCGGACGGGAGGACGGGTGGGACTGAAGCTTTCTTT.

The chain is built from TRBV7-2 and TRBJ2-7, with TRBD2 matching 8 bases. The CDR3 has 15 amino acids. The J segment lost 3 bases and the V segment lost 1 base, leaving 5 bases of the junction unmatched. In germline, CDR1 is SGHTA, CDR2 FQGNSA. The DNA for the CDR3 is TGTGCCAGCAGCTTAGGGACGGGAGGGCTCTACGAGCAGTACTTC. Its protein product is CASSLGTGGLYEQYF.

This sequence joins TRBV9 and TRBJ2-1; 7 bases fit TRBD1. Germline V gene lookup returns CDR1 SGDLS and CDR2 YYNGEE. V was pared by 3 bases and J by 9 bases, with 15 bases of the junction left unmatched. The CDR3 has 16 residues. CDR3 DNA: TGTGCCAGCAGCGCCAGGGGGTATTTTGGCCTGAGTGAGCAGTTCTTC. Encoded protein: CASSARGYFGLSEQFF.

The chain links TRBV2 to TRBJ2-7, with 9 bases lining up with TRBD1. The V segment lost 6 bases and the J segment 2 bases; nucleotides outside the gene matches: 11. The CDR3 is 16 amino acids. Per germline, CDR1 SNHLY and CDR2 FYNNEI. The chain's CDR3 is CASSGGGTGRTYEQYF. In DNA form, the CDR3 reads TGTGCCAGCAGCGGAGGCGGGACAGGGAGGACCTACGAGCAGTACTTC. The whole variable domain, remainder taken from reference TRBV2 and TRBJ2-7, is EPEVTQTPSHQVTQMGQEVILRCVPISNHLYFYWYRQILGQKVEFLVSFYNNEISEKSEIFDDQFSVERPDGSNFTLKIRSTKLEDSAMYFCASSGGGTGRTYEQYFGPGTRLTVT.

The CDR3 DNA is TGTGCCAGCAGCGGAGACATATCCTCTTACGAGCAGTACTTC. As protein: CASSGDISSYEQYF. V is TRBV9 and J is TRBJ2-7; unclear D gene. Looked up from germline, CDR1 is SGDLS and CDR2 is YYNGEE. With 3 bases removed from V and 4 bases from J, the gap between germline ends came to 14 bases. The CDR3 has 14 residues.

This sequence joins TRBV5-1 and TRBJ2-7; D possibly corresponds to TRBD2 (6 bases). Germline CDR1 and CDR2: SGHRS and YFSETQ. V shed 1 base and J shed 0 bases, with 14 bases lying between them. The CDR3 is 16 amino acids. The CDR3, as DNA: TGCGCCAGCAGCTTGAACGGCGGGGCTCTCTCCTACGAGCAGTACTTC. It codes for CASSLNGGALSYEQYF.

This rearrangement joins TRBV7-2 to TRBJ1-3; 8 nucleotides agree with TRBD1. The V gene end was trimmed by 3 bases and the J gene end by 6 bases; junction bases not matched to a gene: 10. CDR1 and CDR2 (germline): SGHTA, FQGNSA. CDR3 size: 16 residues. CDR3 coding DNA: TGTGCCAGCAGCTTGAGGACAGGGAGAAGGGAAAACACCATATATTTT. Its translation is CASSLRTGRRENTIYF.

The chain links TRBV11-3 to TRBJ2-2; no reliable D call. The CDR3 consists of 13 residues. V was clipped by 3 bases and J by 6 bases, with 8 bases between them. The germline V gene encodes CDR1 SGHNT and CDR2 YENEEA. As DNA, the CDR3 is TGTGCCAGCAGCTTGCAAGGAGCCGGGGAGCTGTTTTTT. Amino acids: CASSLQGAGELFF.

This rearrangement joins TRBV5-5 to TRBJ2-1; 8 nucleotides line up with TRBD1. In germline, CDR1 is SGHKS, CDR2 YYEKEE (reference sequence). The length of the CDR3 is 14 residues. V was clipped by 4 bases and J by 10 bases; unmatched bases: 10. Written as DNA, the CDR3 is TGTGCCAGCAGCCTTATACAGGGGGTAGGCGAGCAGTTCTTC. Encoded protein: CASSLIQGVGEQFF.

CDR3 coding DNA: TGTGCCAGCAGTCGGGGGGGGAGGTCTGAAGCTTTCTTT. This translates into CASSRGGRSEAFF. This rearrangement joins TRBV27 to TRBJ1-1; TRBD1 is a possible D gene (5 bases). The V and J ends lost 5 bases and 6 bases respectively, with 13 bases between them. Germline assignment: CDR1 MNHEY and CDR2 SMNVEV (reference sequence). This CDR3 has 13 amino acids.

The chain employs TRBV2 and TRBJ2-5, with D possibly being TRBD2 (5 bases). V gave up 3 bases and J gave up 5 bases, with 13 bases separating them. The CDR3 spans 14 residues. The germline gives CDR1 SNHLY, CDR2 FYNNEI. The CDR3 coding sequence is TGTGCCAGCAGTGAGCGGGTTTACGGCGAGACCCAGTACTTC. It translates to CASSERVYGETQYF.

The chain recombines TRBV30 with TRBJ2-1; D unclear. V shed 2 bases and J shed 8 bases, with 4 bases lying between them. Germline CDR1 GTSNPN, CDR2 SVGIG (reference sequence). The CDR3 loop spans 10 amino acids. The CDR3 spells CAWSRDEQFF. As DNA, the CDR3 is TGTGCCTGGAGTCGGGATGAGCAGTTCTTC.

The chain uses TRBV2 and TRBJ1-1; 8 bases are shared with TRBD1. The CDR3 covers 15 residues. V shed 7 bases, J shed 4 bases, and the junction held 11 bases outside the gene matches. The germline V gene has CDR1 SNHLY and CDR2 FYNNEI. The CDR3 sequence is CASTVRTGRSTEAFF. The DNA for the CDR3 is TGTGCCAGCACCGTAAGGACAGGGAGATCCACTGAAGCTTTCTTT.

The V and J genes are TRBV2 and TRBJ2-1; D is possibly TRBD2 (6 bases). This CDR3 comprises 11 residues. Trimming took off 7 bases at V and 9 bases at J, with 10 bases between the two ends. The germline V gene has CDR1 SNHLY and CDR2 FYNNEI. CDR3 amino acids: CASKVGSEQFF. The CDR3 region has the DNA TGTGCCAGCAAGGTCGGGAGTGAGCAGTTCTTC. Combining the CDR3 with reference TRBV2 and TRBJ2-1 gives the whole variable domain EPEVTQTPSHQVTQMGQEVILRCVPISNHLYFYWYRQILGQKVEFLVSFYNNEISEKSEIFDDQFSVERPDGSNFTLKIRSTKLEDSAMYFCASKVGSEQFFGPGTRLTVL.

This clone turned up a few times. This chain connects TRBV6-5 to TRBJ1-6; D remains unclear. Germline assignment: CDR1 MNHEY and CDR2 SVGAGI. V was pared by 2 bases and J by 7 bases, with 15 bases between. This CDR3 region has 16 residues. The CDR3 is CASSYTQRSGNSPLHF. The DNA of the CDR3 is TGTGCCAGCAGTTACACACAGCGGAGTGGGAATTCACCCCTCCACTTT.

CDR3 nucleotides: TGTGCCAGCAGCCGGAGACAGGGGATCGCCGGGGAGCTGTTTTTT. Translation: CASSRRQGIAGELFF. V is TRBV3-1 (or the pseudogene TRBV3-2) and J is TRBJ2-2; 8 bases match TRBD1. Losses at the gene ends were 4 bases for V and 6 bases for J; bases not matched to a gene: 7. The CDR3 spans 15 residues. CDR1 is LGHDT, CDR2 YNNKEL, per germline (reference sequence).

The V call is TRBV19, the J call TRBJ2-5, with TRBD2 identical over 12 bases. The germline gives CDR1 LNHDA, CDR2 SQIVND (reference sequence). The CDR3 runs 16 residues. J lost 4 bases, V lost 10 bases, and 13 bases had no gene match. CDR3 sequence (DNA): TGTGCCACTCAAGCGACTAGCGGGGGAAGGGGAGAGACCCAGTACTTC. It specifies CATQATSGGRGETQYF.